These 2 T cell receptor beta chains share one sample of origin, sequenced in a study of PD-1 blockade in classical Hodgkin lymphoma. Only in-frame clones appear in the TCRdb table, and some are missing; sequencing was by immunoSEQ multiplex PCR. This table has roughly 32,000 clones, approximately 94% appearing once. Time point specified: newly diagnosed, previously untreated cHL patient sample. The specimen sequenced was peripheral blood mononuclear cells (PBMCs). The source is a human donor with classical Hodgkin lymphoma.

Here the CDR3 DNA reads TGTGCCAGCAGCTTAGTCACTGCCTGGATGTATGGCTACACCTTC. Amino acids: CASSLVTAWMYGYTF. The chain has TRBV11-2 and TRBJ1-2; D not resolved. CDR3 length: 15 amino acids. Germline V gives CDR1 SGHAT, CDR2 FQNNGV. V was cut by 1 base and J by 5 bases, with 14 bases left in between.

This clone was detected once. The V and J genes are TRBV2 and TRBJ2-5, with D possibly being TRBD2 (6 bases). Trimming removed 6 bases at V and 0 bases at J, with 11 bases between. Per the germline V gene, CDR1 is SNHLY and CDR2 is FYNNEI. This CDR3 contains 14 residues. As DNA, the CDR3 is TGTGCCAGCAGGGGGGGAATTTACCAAGAGACCCAGTACTTC. Translated, it gives CASRGGIYQETQYF.